Below are 27 T cell receptor beta chains sequenced from a single sample in a study of T-cell reconstitution after alpha-beta-depleted transplantation in children. Whole-study findings and limits: One year after transplant, T-cell counts and diversity came mostly from newly produced T cells.

For these TCRs, the target antigens are not known. TCRbeta library construction was performed incorporating unique molecular identifiers. MiXCR, applied by TCRdb to the PCR reads, yields one record per CDR3 protein. The sample records about 290,000 distinct CDR3 sequences, around 7.3% being singletons. This specimen consisted of peripheral blood, obtained 360 days after TCRalphabeta/CD19-depleted stem cell transplant. The source of these receptors is a female patient between 2 and 15 years old who had a stem cell transplant for Fanconi anemia, so the T cells may come from the graft donor.

Worth noting for this clonotype: In this CDR3 the conserved last residue, phenylalanine or tryptophan, is missing, so a read error is likely. This chain connects TRBV9 to TRBJ1-2; D uncertain. The germline CDR1 and CDR2 sequences are SGDLS and YYNGEE. V lost 1 base, J lost 5 bases, and 15 bases lay in between. This CDR3 spans 15 amino acids. CDR3 sequence: CASSVSIEGVYGYTC. DNA for the CDR3: TGTGCCAGCAGCGTATCCATCGAGGGAGTATATGGCTACACCTGC.

This clonotype was observed at least ten times. V is TRBV20-1 and J is TRBJ2-7; D is undetermined. This CDR3 is built from 13 residues. V was shortened by 0 bases and J by 6 bases, with 12 bases between the two germline ends. Germline lookup yields CDR1 DFQATT and CDR2 SNEGSKA (reference sequence). In nucleotides, the CDR3 is TGCAGTGCTAGAGATCTTGCTTTTTTCGAGCAGTACGTC. Encoded protein: CSARDLAFFEQYV.

The sample holds many counts of this clonotype. V is TRBV29-1 and J is TRBJ2-2, with 10 bases fitting TRBD1. Unmatched junction bases numbered 11, after V lost 7 bases and J lost 6 bases. The CDR3 is 15 amino acids. The germline gives CDR1 SQVTM, CDR2 ANQGSEA. CDR3 bases: TGCAGCGCTGGCCGGGACAGGGGATCATCCGGGGAGCTGTTTTTT. Translating it yields CSAGRDRGSSGELFF.

There are many counts of this clonotype. V is TRBV12-3 or TRBV12-4 and J is TRBJ2-7; 7 positions agree with TRBD1. Germline trimming cut 3 bases from V and 8 bases from J; bases unmatched to any gene: 4. This CDR3 is built from 12 residues. DNA of the CDR3: TGTGCCAGCAGTTTTGACAGGGAGAAGCAGTACGTC. This translates into CASSFDREKQYV.

This clonotype was seen repeatedly, ten times or more. This chain joins TRBV20-1 and TRBJ2-7; D gene ambiguous. Germline V lookup: CDR1 DFQATT, CDR2 SNEGSKA (reference sequence). There are 11 residues in the CDR3. V dropped 3 bases and J dropped 2 bases, with 5 bases sitting between them. This CDR3 reads CSASLAYEQYF. Written as DNA, the CDR3 is TGCAGTGCTAGCCTAGCCTACGAGCAGTACTTC.

This clonotype showed up many times. CDR3 region: CASSPGSQVVGTEAFF. DNA of the CDR3: TGTGCCAGCTCACCAGGATCACAGGTAGTAGGGACTGAAGCTTTCTTT. The chain couples TRBV18 to TRBJ1-1; D possibly corresponds to TRBD1 (5 bases). The CDR3 loop spans 16 amino acids. CDR1 and CDR2 (germline): KGHSH, LQKENI. V gave up 2 bases and J gave up 5 bases, with 18 bases separating them.

Concerning this clonotype: This may stem from a read error, because a much larger clone lies one nucleotide away. The rearrangement joins TRBV2 to TRBJ2-1; D not certain. Germline assignment: CDR1 SNHLY and CDR2 FYNNEI. V was clipped by 3 bases and J by 9 bases, with 15 bases between them. The CDR3 covers 14 residues. CDR3 bases: TGTGCCAGCAGTGACCGCTGCGAATCGAGTGAGCAGTTCTTC. It is translated as CASSDRCESSEQFF.

In this sample, this clonotype turned up a few times. The genes are TRBV7-2 and TRBJ2-1; no clear D. Trimming pared 3 bases from V and 5 bases from J, leaving 17 bases between. CDR1 is SGHTA, CDR2 FQGNSA, per germline. The CDR3 spans 16 residues. CDR3 loop: CASSFIGLQFHNEQFF. CDR3 sequence (DNA): TGTGCCAGCAGCTTTATCGGGCTTCAATTTCACAATGAGCAGTTCTTC.

This clonotype has at least ten counts. The chain is built from TRBV7-9 and TRBJ2-1, with a tentative D call TRBD1 (6 bases). The V gene lost 4 bases and the J gene lost 10 bases, with 14 bases spanning the gap. Germline V gives CDR1 SEHNR, CDR2 FQNEAQ (reference sequence). The CDR3 is 13 amino acids. Here the CDR3 reads CASSSTGQGEQFF. The CDR3 coding sequence is TGTGCCAGCAGCTCCACAGGGCAGGGAGAGCAGTTCTTC.

This clonotype appeared many times. The chain is built from TRBV5-1 and TRBJ2-5; 9 bases fit TRBD2. The J segment lost 5 bases and the V segment lost 4 bases, leaving 9 bases of the junction unmatched. Germline V CDR1 and CDR2: SGHRS, YFSETQ. The CDR3 covers 15 residues. CDR3 residues: CASSPAGTSFETQYF. For the CDR3, the DNA is TGCGCCAGCAGCCCAGCCGGGACTAGCTTCGAGACCCAGTACTTC.

This clonotype showed up just a few times. The V and J genes are TRBV7-2 and TRBJ1-5; 7 bases are shared with TRBD1. The V gene end was trimmed by 3 bases and the J gene end by 2 bases; junction bases not matched to a gene: 7. The CDR3 runs to 16 residues. Germline V gives CDR1 SGHTA, CDR2 FQGNSA. The CDR3: CASSFQGVSGNQPQHF. CDR3 nucleotide sequence: TGTGCCAGCAGCTTTCAGGGGGTAAGCGGCAATCAGCCCCAGCATTTT. Full variable domain (outside the CDR3, taken from reference TRBV7-2 and TRBJ1-5): GAGVSQSPSNKVTEKGKDVELRCDPISGHTALYWYRQSLGQGLEFLIYFQGNSAPDKSGLPSDRFSAERTGGSVSTLTIQRTQQEDSAVYLCASSFQGVSGNQPQHFGDGTRLSIL.

V and J are TRBV5-1 and TRBJ2-5; TRBD1 aligns across 10 bases. After removal of 0 bases from V and 5 bases from J, the junction contained 10 bases not matched to a gene. CDR3 length: 17 amino acids. Looked up from germline, CDR1 is SGHRS and CDR2 is YFSETQ. As DNA, the CDR3 is TGCGCCAGCAGCTTGGGGCCGGGACAGGGGTTAGGGGAGACCCAGTACTTC. Residues: CASSLGPGQGLGETQYF.

There are a few counts of this clonotype. This chain links TRBV5-1 with TRBJ2-2; no definite D call. This CDR3 is 14 amino acids long. Germline V gives CDR1 SGHRS, CDR2 YFSETQ. The germline V and J ends were trimmed by 4 bases and 5 bases, with 12 bases remaining between them. This CDR3 reads CASSSTKGTGELFF. The CDR3 DNA follows: TGCGCCAGCAGCAGCACTAAAGGAACCGGGGAGCTGTTTTTT.

At least ten counts were recorded for this clonotype. The rearrangement uses TRBV15 and TRBJ1-3; D is unclear. V lost 0 bases, J lost 3 bases, and 3 bases lay in between. Germline V lookup: CDR1 LNHNV, CDR2 YYDKDF (reference sequence). The CDR3 sequence is 13 residues long. The CDR3 spells CATSREGGNTIYF. The DNA of the CDR3 is TGTGCCACCAGCAGAGAAGGTGGAAACACCATATATTTT.

This clonotype occurred many times. J is TRBJ2-1 and V is TRBV6-2 or TRBV6-3, with D hard to call. Germline loops: CDR1 MNHEY, CDR2 SVGEGT. CDR3 length: 11 amino acids. Trimming left V 4 bases short and J 6 bases short, with 4 bases between. The CDR3: CASSSFNEQFF. CDR3 in DNA: TGTGCCAGCAGTTCTTTCAATGAGCAGTTCTTC.

This clonotype occurred many times. V is TRBV27 and J is TRBJ1-2, with a weak D call TRBD1 (5 bases). The CDR3 spans 13 residues. With 2 bases removed from V and 6 bases from J, the gap between germline ends came to 10 bases. Germline V gives CDR1 MNHEY, CDR2 SMNVEV (reference sequence). CDR3 loop: CASSLRAGNGYTF. The CDR3 DNA follows: TGTGCCAGCAGTTTACGGGCAGGGAATGGCTACACCTTC.

This clonotype was seen at least ten times. V is TRBV7-2 and J is TRBJ2-5; D remains unclear. Deletions cut 0 bases from V and 5 bases from J, with 10 bases between. CDR3 length equals 14 residues. From germline, CDR1 is SGHTA and CDR2 FQGNSA. The CDR3 nucleotides are TGTGCCAGCAGCTTAGCGGTTGGAAGGGAGACCCAGTACTTC. This codes for CASSLAVGRETQYF.

This clonotype was seen repeatedly, ten times or more. This rearrangement joins TRBV4-1 to TRBJ2-3, with a weak D call TRBD2 (6 bases). With 3 bases removed from V and 2 bases from J, the gap between germline ends came to 12 bases. This CDR3 has 15 residues. CDR1 and CDR2 from the germline V gene are MGHRA and YSYEKL. DNA for the CDR3: TGCGCCAGCAGCCATGAAGCGGGTCACACAGATACGCAGTATTTT. Translated: CASSHEAGHTDTQYF.

This clonotype was counted at least ten times. The chain couples TRBV20-1 to TRBJ2-5; weak D call: TRBD2 (6 bases). V dropped 4 bases and J dropped 2 bases, with 17 bases sitting between them. The germline gives CDR1 DFQATT, CDR2 SNEGSKA (reference sequence). The CDR3 consists of 15 residues. DNA of the CDR3: TGCAGTGCTATCAGCCTAGCGATAACACAAGAGACCCAGTACTTC. Amino acid sequence: CSAISLAITQETQYF.

In this sample, this clonotype turned up many times. This rearrangement joins TRBV15 to TRBJ2-1; 8 bases fit TRBD2. V shed 3 bases and J 5 bases; nucleotides not matched to a gene: 9. The CDR3 has 16 amino acids. Germline values: CDR1 LNHNV, CDR2 YYDKDF (reference sequence). This CDR3 reads CATSSLLADQNNEQFF. The CDR3 nucleotides are TGTGCCACCAGCAGTCTACTAGCGGACCAAAACAATGAGCAGTTCTTC. Complete variable domain (other parts from reference TRBV15 and TRBJ2-1): DAMVIQNPRYQVTQFGKPVTLSCSQTLNHNVMYWYQQKSSQAPKLLFHYYDKDFNNEADTPDNFQSRRPNTSFCFLDIRSPGLGDTAMYLCATSSLLADQNNEQFFGPGTRLTVL.

There are many counts of this clonotype. The V call is TRBV5-1, the J call TRBJ1-1, with D perhaps matching TRBD1 (6 bases). The CDR3 runs to 14 residues. Trimming removed 5 bases at V and 1 base at J, with 12 bases between. Germline V gene sequence: CDR1 SGHRS, CDR2 YFSETQ. In DNA form, the CDR3 reads TGCGCCAGCAGACTCCTGACAGGGAACACTGAAGCTTTCTTT. Translation gives CASRLLTGNTEAFF.

This clonotype was recorded many times. The genes are TRBV7-2 and TRBJ2-5; D is possibly TRBD1 or TRBD2 (5 bases each). CDR1 SGHTA and CDR2 FQGNSA come from the germline V gene. This CDR3 has 15 amino acids. Trimming left V 2 bases short and J 9 bases short, with 19 bases between. CDR3: CASSLTPGTRWAQYF. DNA of the CDR3: TGTGCCAGCAGCTTAACTCCCGGGACCCGGTGGGCCCAGTACTTC. Full variable domain (rest looked up from reference TRBV7-2 and TRBJ2-5): GAGVSQSPSNKVTEKGKDVELRCDPISGHTALYWYRQSLGQGLEFLIYFQGNSAPDKSGLPSDRFSAERTGGSVSTLTIQRTQQEDSAVYLCASSLTPGTRWAQYFGPGTRLLVL.

The chain carries TRBV27 and TRBJ2-3, with TRBD1 matching over 8 bases. V was pared by 9 bases and J by 5 bases, with 10 bases of the junction left unmatched. The CDR3 covers 14 residues. Germline loops: CDR1 MNHEY, CDR2 SMNVEV (reference sequence). CDR3 amino acids: CASRGRGHGDTQYF. The CDR3 DNA reads as TGTGCCAGTCGGGGCAGGGGGCATGGAGATACGCAGTATTTT.

V and J are TRBV20-1 and TRBJ2-3, with D perhaps matching TRBD1 (7 bases). V was trimmed by 1 base and J by 2 bases, leaving 10 bases between them. This CDR3 has 14 amino acids. In germline, CDR1 is DFQATT, CDR2 SNEGSKA (reference sequence). CDR3 sequence: CSARGRGATDTQYF. DNA for the CDR3: TGCAGTGCTAGAGGCAGGGGGGCCACAGATACGCAGTATTTT.

The sample holds many counts of this clonotype. The chain joins TRBV27 to TRBJ2-3; TRBD1 matches 7 bases. CDR1 is MNHEY and CDR2 is SMNVEV in the germline V gene (reference sequence). J gave up 2 bases and V 6 bases, and 8 bases lay outside the gene matches. The CDR3 spans 15 residues. CDR3 region: CASRRQGWDTDTQYF. CDR3 coding DNA: TGTGCCAGCAGAAGACAGGGCTGGGACACAGATACGCAGTATTTT.

In this sample, this clonotype turned up many times. V and J are TRBV28 and TRBJ2-7; D gene unclear. The V gene's germline CDR1 is MDHEN and CDR2 SYDVKM. V gave up 3 bases and J gave up 4 bases, with 10 bases separating them. The CDR3 is made up of 13 amino acids. The DNA for the CDR3 is TGTGCCAGCAGTTTCAAGCCCCAGTACGAGCAGTACGTC. It specifies CASSFKPQYEQYV.

As regards this clonotype: This could be a read error, since a much larger clone is one nucleotide away. The rearrangement links TRBV11-2 to TRBJ1-2; TRBD1 might be the D (6 bases). Germline V gene data show CDR1 as SGHAT and CDR2 as FQNNGV. V lost 1 base and J 7 bases, leaving 7 bases between the germline ends. The CDR3 has 12 residues. CDR3 protein: CASSLVGGGYTF. CDR3 DNA: TGTGCCAGCAGCTTAGTAGGGGGTGGCTACACCTTC. Using reference TRBV11-2 and TRBJ1-2 for the parts outside the CDR3, the full variable domain is EAGVAQSPRYKIIEKRQSVAFWCNPISGHATLYWYQQILGQGPKLLIQFQNNGVVDDSQLPKDRFSAERLKGVDSTLKIQPAKLEDSAVYLCASSLVGGGYTFGSGTRLTVV.